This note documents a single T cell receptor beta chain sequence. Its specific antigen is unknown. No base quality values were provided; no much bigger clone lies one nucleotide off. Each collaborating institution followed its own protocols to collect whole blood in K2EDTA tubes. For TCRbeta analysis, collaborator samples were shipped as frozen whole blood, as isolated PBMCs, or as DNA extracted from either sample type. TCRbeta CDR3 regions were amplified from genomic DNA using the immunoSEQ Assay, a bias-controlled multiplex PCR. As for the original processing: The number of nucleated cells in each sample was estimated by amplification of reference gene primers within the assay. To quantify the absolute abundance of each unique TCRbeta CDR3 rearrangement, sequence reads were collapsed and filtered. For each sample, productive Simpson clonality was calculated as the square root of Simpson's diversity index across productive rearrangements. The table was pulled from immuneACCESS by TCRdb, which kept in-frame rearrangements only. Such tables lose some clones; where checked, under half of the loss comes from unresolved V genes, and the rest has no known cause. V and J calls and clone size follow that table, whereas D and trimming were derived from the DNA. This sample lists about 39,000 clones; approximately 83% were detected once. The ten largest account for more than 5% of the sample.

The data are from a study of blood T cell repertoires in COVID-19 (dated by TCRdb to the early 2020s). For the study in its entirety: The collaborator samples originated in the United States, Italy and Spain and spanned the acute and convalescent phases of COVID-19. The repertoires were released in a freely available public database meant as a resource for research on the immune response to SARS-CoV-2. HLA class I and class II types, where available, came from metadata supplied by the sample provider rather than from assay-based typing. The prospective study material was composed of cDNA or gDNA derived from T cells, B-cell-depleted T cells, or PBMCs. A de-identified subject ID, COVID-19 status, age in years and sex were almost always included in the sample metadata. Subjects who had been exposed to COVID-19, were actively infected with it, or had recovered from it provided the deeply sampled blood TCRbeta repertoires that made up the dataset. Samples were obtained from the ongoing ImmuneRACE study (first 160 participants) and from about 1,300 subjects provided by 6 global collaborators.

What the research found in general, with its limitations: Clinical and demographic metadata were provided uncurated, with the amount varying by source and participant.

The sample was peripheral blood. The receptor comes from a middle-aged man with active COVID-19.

The CDR3: CASSLHYSNQPQHF. The bases read TGTGCCAGCAGTTTACACTATAGCAATCAGCCCCAGCATTTT. Recombination linked TRBV27 to TRBJ1-5; the D gene cannot be resolved reliably. Looking up the germline V gene (reference sequence) yields CDR1 MNHEY and CDR2 SMNVEV. At the junction V is shortened by 2 bases and J by 0 bases, with 5 bases in between. The CDR3 holds 14 amino acids from the cysteine to the phenylalanine. Of all the DNA, just the CDR3 is kept, 42 bases in frame from base 1.